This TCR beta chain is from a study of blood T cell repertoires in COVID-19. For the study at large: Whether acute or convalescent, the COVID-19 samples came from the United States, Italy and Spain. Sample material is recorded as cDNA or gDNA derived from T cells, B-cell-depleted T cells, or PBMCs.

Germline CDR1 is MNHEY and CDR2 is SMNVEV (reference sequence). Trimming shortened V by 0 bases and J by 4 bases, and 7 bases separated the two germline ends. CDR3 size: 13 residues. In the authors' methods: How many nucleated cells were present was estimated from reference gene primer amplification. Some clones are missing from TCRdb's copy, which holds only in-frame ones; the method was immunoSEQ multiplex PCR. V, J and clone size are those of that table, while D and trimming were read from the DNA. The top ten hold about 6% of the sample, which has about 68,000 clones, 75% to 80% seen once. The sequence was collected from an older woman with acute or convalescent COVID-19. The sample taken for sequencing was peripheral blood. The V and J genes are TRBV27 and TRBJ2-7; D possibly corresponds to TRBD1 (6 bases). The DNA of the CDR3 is TGTGCCAGCAGTTTATCGAGGGGGTACGAGCAGTACTTC. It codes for CASSLSRGYEQYF.